The 22 T cell receptor beta chains in this list originate from one sample, sequenced in a study of identical twins. MiXCR was run by TCRdb on the 5' RACE reads, yielding one entry per CDR3 protein. This sample has hundreds of thousands of distinct CDR3 sequences, with roughly 20% found just once. The same specimen was also included in a second study, on T cells expressing NK-cell markers.

Sequencing was done on a sample of PBMCs. The receptors derive from a woman aged 18-30 years in good health.

Ten or more counts support this clonotype. This chain joins TRBV20-1 and TRBJ1-2; TRBD1 agrees at 9 bases. The V segment lost 3 bases and the J segment 5 bases; nucleotides outside the gene matches: 7. Germline V gives CDR1 DFQATT, CDR2 SNEGSKA (reference sequence). The CDR3 is 14 residues long. The CDR3: CSASSGQGWYGYTF. The CDR3 bases are TGCAGTGCTAGCTCCGGACAGGGGTGGTATGGCTACACCTTC.

The rearrangement links TRBV7-2 to TRBJ2-3; possibly TRBD1 or TRBD2 for D (5 bases each). This CDR3 has 12 amino acids. Trimming pared 5 bases from V and 5 bases from J, leaving 8 bases between. CDR1 is SGHTA and CDR2 is FQGNSA in the germline V gene. CDR3 coding DNA: TGTGCCAGCAGCGGGACCCGAGATACGCAGTATTTT. Amino acids: CASSGTRDTQYF.

This clonotype appeared once. This chain connects TRBV23-1 to TRBJ2-1; no clear D gene. TRBV23-1 is labeled an ORF, and its function is uncertain. V was cut by 0 bases and J by 7 bases, with 13 bases left in between. This CDR3 has 15 residues. The CDR3 loop is CASSQSTPSGNEQFF. Written as DNA, the CDR3 is TGCGCCAGCAGTCAATCGACCCCCTCCGGTAATGAGCAGTTCTTC.

This clonotype has just a few counts. The J gene is TRBJ1-2, the V gene TRBV12-3 or TRBV12-4; D perhaps matches TRBD1 (5 bases). V gave up 6 bases and J gave up 4 bases, with 9 bases separating them. The CDR3 spans 12 residues. CDR3 in amino acids: CASSMDIYGYTF. The CDR3 coding sequence is TGTGCCAGCAGCATGGACATCTATGGCTACACCTTC.

This clonotype was seen a handful of times. This chain connects TRBV7-2 to TRBJ2-5; 9 bases align to TRBD2. This CDR3 comprises 15 residues. The ends lost 0 bases at V and 2 bases at J; junction bases unmatched: 1. Germline CDR1 SGHTA, CDR2 FQGNSA. The CDR3 sequence: CASSLALAGQETQYF. The CDR3 region has the DNA TGTGCCAGCAGCTTAGCGCTAGCGGGGCAAGAGACCCAGTACTTC.

CDR3 residues: CASSVGLAGVGQETQYF. DNA for the CDR3: TGTGCCAGCAGCGTAGGTCTAGCGGGAGTGGGGCAAGAGACCCAGTACTTC. V gene TRBV9 combines with J gene TRBJ2-5, with 10 bases matching TRBD2. The CDR3 runs 17 residues. Germline assignment: CDR1 SGDLS and CDR2 YYNGEE. Trimming cost V 0 bases and J 2 bases; bases outside gene matches: 7.

This sequence joins TRBV12-3 or TRBV12-4 and TRBJ1-5; the D is unclear. The CDR3 sequence is 14 residues long. V dropped 8 bases and J dropped 0 bases, with 11 bases sitting between them. The CDR3 protein is CASDPSDSNQPQHF. CDR3 DNA sequence: TGTGCCAGCGACCCCTCCGATAGCAATCAGCCCCAGCATTTT.

This clonotype was found many times. The chain links TRBV20-1 to TRBJ2-1; D call uncertain. The CDR3 covers 12 residues. Looked up from germline, CDR1 is DFQATT and CDR2 is SNEGSKA (reference sequence). Trimming took off 3 bases at V and 2 bases at J, with 5 bases between the two ends. CDR3 region: CSASAPYNEQFF. As DNA, the CDR3 is TGCAGTGCTAGCGCGCCCTACAATGAGCAGTTCTTC.

This clonotype was seen a few times. The chain couples TRBV29-1 to TRBJ1-5; D not certain. The V end lost 4 bases, the J end lost 5 bases, and 12 bases lay between the germline ends. Germline values: CDR1 SQVTM, CDR2 ANQGSEA. This CDR3 spans 13 amino acids. CDR3 sequence (DNA): TGCAGCGTTGTTTCCGGTTACGATCAGCCCCAGCATTTT. Translation: CSVVSGYDQPQHF.

V is TRBV9 and J is TRBJ2-7, with no clear D. The CDR3 spans 13 residues. The V and J ends lost 3 bases and 0 bases respectively, with 7 bases between them. The germline V gene encodes CDR1 SGDLS and CDR2 YYNGEE. The DNA of the CDR3 is TGTGCCAGCAGCGCCCGACCCTCCTACGAGCAGTACTTC. As protein: CASSARPSYEQYF.

Only a few counts were recorded for this clonotype. The rearrangement uses TRBV10-3 and TRBJ2-1, with D unresolved. CDR3 length: 15 amino acids. Per the germline V gene, CDR1 is ENHRY and CDR2 is SYGVKD. V shed 1 base and J shed 0 bases, with 7 bases lying between them. The DNA of the CDR3 is TGTGCCATCAGTGAGTTTGACAACTCCTACAATGAGCAGTTCTTC. It codes for CAISEFDNSYNEQFF.

The rearrangement joins TRBV5-4 to TRBJ1-2; D perhaps matches TRBD1 (6 bases). The CDR3 is made up of 15 amino acids. Germline loops: CDR1 SGHNT, CDR2 YYREEE (reference sequence). V was pared by 7 bases and J by 3 bases, with 19 bases between. CDR3 protein: CASGTRDTFDYGYTF. In nucleotides, the CDR3 is TGTGCCAGCGGTACCCGGGACACCTTCGACTATGGCTACACCTTC.

The chain joins TRBV9 to TRBJ1-1; D uncertain. The CDR3 runs 18 residues. The V and J ends lost 2 bases and 1 base respectively, with 21 bases between them. Per the germline V gene, CDR1 is SGDLS and CDR2 is YYNGEE. CDR3 in DNA: TGTGCCAGCAGCGTTCAAGGACGCCTCGACCGGGAGAACACTGAAGCTTTCTTT. Its translation: CASSVQGRLDRENTEAFF.

The chain recombines TRBV3-1 with TRBJ1-5; D is possibly TRBD1 (6 bases). The CDR3 has 14 amino acids. CDR1 and CDR2 from the germline V gene are LGHDT and YNNKEL (reference sequence). The germline V and J ends were trimmed by 8 bases and 7 bases, with 18 bases remaining between them. CDR3 DNA sequence: TGTGCCAGCGGGACTAGGGGGGCAGGACAGCCCCAGCATTTT. It translates to CASGTRGAGQPQHF.

This chain joins TRBV9 and TRBJ1-1; no reliable D call. The V gene's germline CDR1 is SGDLS and CDR2 YYNGEE. V was pared by 1 base and J by 12 bases, with 13 bases between. There are 12 residues in the CDR3. CDR3 DNA: TGTGCCAGCAGCGTAAGAAGAGGGATCCCTTTCTTT. This sequence encodes CASSVRRGIPFF.

This clonotype has a handful of counts. V usage is TRBV20-1 and J usage is TRBJ2-3; 7 nucleotides match TRBD2. The CDR3 contains 15 residues. After removal of 3 bases from V and 6 bases from J, the junction contained 12 bases not matched to a gene. CDR1 and CDR2 (germline): DFQATT, SNEGSKA (reference sequence). CDR3 region: CSARREGGSFDTQYF. The CDR3 coding sequence is TGCAGTGCTAGGAGAGAGGGCGGGAGTTTCGATACGCAGTATTTT.

The rearrangement joins TRBV5-1 to TRBJ2-5; 11 bases align to TRBD2. V shed 0 bases, J shed 5 bases, and the junction held 15 bases outside the gene matches. CDR1 and CDR2 from the germline V gene are SGHRS and YFSETQ. CDR3 length: 19 residues. The CDR3 spells CASSLAYGTSGSKGETQYF. Here the CDR3 DNA reads TGCGCCAGCAGCTTGGCCTACGGGACTAGCGGATCAAAGGGGGAGACCCAGTACTTC.

The rearrangement joins TRBV29-1 to TRBJ2-7, with 11 bases lining up with TRBD1. Germline trimming cut 7 bases from V and 5 bases from J; bases unmatched to any gene: 4. Germline values: CDR1 SQVTM, CDR2 ANQGSEA. The CDR3 spans 12 residues. The DNA of the CDR3 is TGCAGCGCGGACAGGGGGCGCGACGAGCAGTACTTC. Its protein product is CSADRGRDEQYF.

The chain is built from TRBV5-1 and TRBJ1-4; no firm D call. Per the germline V gene, CDR1 is SGHRS and CDR2 is YFSETQ. V lost 5 bases and J 8 bases, leaving 7 bases between the germline ends. This CDR3 comprises 11 residues. The CDR3 sequence is CASRGGEKLFF. The CDR3 coding sequence is TGCGCCAGCAGGGGAGGGGAAAAACTGTTTTTT.

The table lists this clonotype with a few counts. The rearrangement joins TRBV5-1 to TRBJ1-1; tentatively, D is TRBD1 (6 bases). The CDR3 sequence is 14 residues long. With 4 bases removed from V and 6 bases from J, the gap between germline ends came to 16 bases. CDR1 is SGHRS and CDR2 is YFSETQ in the germline V gene. In DNA form, the CDR3 reads TGCGCCAGCAGCGTTAGACCCGGGACACCTGAAGCTTTCTTT. It codes for CASSVRPGTPEAFF.

The chain links TRBV6-5 to TRBJ2-7; 10 bases are a match to TRBD2. Germline assignment: CDR1 MNHEY and CDR2 SVGAGI. Trimming at V came to 2 bases and at J to 7 bases, leaving 8 bases not matched to a gene. The CDR3 runs to 15 residues. The CDR3 here is CASSYDPGLAQEQYF. CDR3 coding DNA: TGTGCCAGCAGTTACGATCCGGGACTAGCGCAGGAGCAGTACTTC.

This clonotype came up many times. This sequence joins TRBV20-1 and TRBJ2-7; D unresolved. Trimming pared 3 bases from V and 3 bases from J, leaving 6 bases between. This CDR3 is 11 amino acids long. CDR1 is DFQATT and CDR2 is SNEGSKA in the germline V gene (reference sequence). CDR3 sequence: CSASSRYEQYF. The CDR3 DNA reads as TGCAGTGCTAGTTCCCGCTACGAGCAGTACTTC.